This T cell receptor (beta chain) originates from a study of blood T cell repertoires in COVID-19. Produced via immunoSEQ multiplex PCR; TCRdb's table is partial and in-frame only. Of around 97,000 clones in the sample, about 85% were seen once. The length of the CDR3 is 16 residues. V gave up 2 bases and J gave up 1 base; unmatched junction bases: 6. From germline, CDR1 is MNHEY and CDR2 SMNVEV (reference sequence). The receptor's source is a man aged 50 to 59 in a cohort sampled during active COVID-19. The source material was peripheral blood. The chain employs TRBV27 and TRBJ2-7, with 9 bases lining up with TRBD2. The CDR3 here is CASSLASGGPSYEQYF. The CDR3 region has the DNA TGTGCCAGCAGTTTAGCGAGCGGGGGGCCTTCCTACGAGCAGTACTTC.